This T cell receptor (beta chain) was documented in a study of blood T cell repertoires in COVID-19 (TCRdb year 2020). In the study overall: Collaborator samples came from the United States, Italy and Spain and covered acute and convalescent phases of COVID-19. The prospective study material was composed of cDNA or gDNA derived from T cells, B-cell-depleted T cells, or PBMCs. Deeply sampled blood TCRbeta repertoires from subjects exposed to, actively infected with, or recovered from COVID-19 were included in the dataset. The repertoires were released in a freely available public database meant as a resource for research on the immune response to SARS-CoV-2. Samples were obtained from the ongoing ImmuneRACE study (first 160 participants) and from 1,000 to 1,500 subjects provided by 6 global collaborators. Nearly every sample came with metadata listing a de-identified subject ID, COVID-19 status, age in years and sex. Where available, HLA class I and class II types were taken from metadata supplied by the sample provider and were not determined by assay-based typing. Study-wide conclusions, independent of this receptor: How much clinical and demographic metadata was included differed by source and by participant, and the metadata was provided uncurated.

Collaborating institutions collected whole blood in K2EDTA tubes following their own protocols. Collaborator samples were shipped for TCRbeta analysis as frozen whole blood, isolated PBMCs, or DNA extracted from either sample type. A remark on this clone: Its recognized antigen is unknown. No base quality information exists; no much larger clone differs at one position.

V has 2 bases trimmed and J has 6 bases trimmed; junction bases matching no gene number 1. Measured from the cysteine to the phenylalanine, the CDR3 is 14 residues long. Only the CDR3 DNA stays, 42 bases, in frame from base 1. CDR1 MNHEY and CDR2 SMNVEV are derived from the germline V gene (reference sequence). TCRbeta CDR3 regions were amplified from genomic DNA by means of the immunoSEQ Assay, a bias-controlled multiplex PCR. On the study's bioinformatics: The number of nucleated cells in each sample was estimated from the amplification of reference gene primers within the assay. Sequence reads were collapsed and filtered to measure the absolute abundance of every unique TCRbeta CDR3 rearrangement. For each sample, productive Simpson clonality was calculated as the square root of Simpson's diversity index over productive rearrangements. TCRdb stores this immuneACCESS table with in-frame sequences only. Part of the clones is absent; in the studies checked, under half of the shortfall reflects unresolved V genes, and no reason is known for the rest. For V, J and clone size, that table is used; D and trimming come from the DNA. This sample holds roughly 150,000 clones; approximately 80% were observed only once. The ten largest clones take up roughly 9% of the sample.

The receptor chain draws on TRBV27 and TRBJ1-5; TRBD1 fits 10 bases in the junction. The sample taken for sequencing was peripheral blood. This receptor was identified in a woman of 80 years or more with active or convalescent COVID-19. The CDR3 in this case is CASSLGQGGQPQHF. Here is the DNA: TGTGCCAGCAGTTTAGGACAGGGGGGTCAGCCCCAGCATTTT.